The 17 T cell receptor beta chains below come from one sample, sequenced in a study of neurological immune-mediated disorders. MiXCR, applied by TCRdb to the 5' RACE reads, yields one record per CDR3 protein. The table lists around 61,000 distinct CDR3 sequences, approximately 5.1% of them singletons. Sequenced sample: PBMCs. The receptors stem from a human donor with multiple sclerosis. The donor label of this sample is uncertain.

This clonotype has at least ten counts. The rearrangement joins TRBV2 to TRBJ1-5, with 8 bases aligning to TRBD1. The V and J ends lost 5 bases and 0 bases, in that order; junction bases with no gene match: 3. This CDR3 region has 15 residues. The germline V gene encodes CDR1 SNHLY and CDR2 FYNNEI. CDR3 bases: TGTGCCAGCAGTCAGGACAGGGCTAGCAATCAGCCCCAGCATTTT. It encodes CASSQDRASNQPQHF.

In its sample, this clonotype was seen many times. The CDR3 DNA sequence: TGCGCCAGCAGCTTGGGGACAGGGTATTACAATGAGCAGTTCTTC. Translated, it gives CASSLGTGYYNEQFF. V gene TRBV5-1 combines with J gene TRBJ2-1; 8 bases are a match to TRBD1. V lost 0 bases, J lost 4 bases, and 3 bases stayed unmatched. Germline-derived CDR1 and CDR2 are SGHRS and YFSETQ. The CDR3 loop spans 15 amino acids.

This clonotype has ten or more counts. V gene TRBV10-2 combines with J gene TRBJ1-2; D remains ambiguous. The CDR3 is 13 residues long. V shed 4 bases and J shed 1 base, with 7 bases lying between them. CDR1 and CDR2 from the germline V gene are WSHSY and SAAADI. The CDR3 DNA sequence: TGCGCCAGCAGTGTGTCCTTTAACTATGGCTACACCTTC. Translation gives CASSVSFNYGYTF.

This clonotype came up a few times. This chain links TRBV7-2 with TRBJ1-2, with a weak D call TRBD1 (6 bases). The CDR3 spans 16 residues. CDR1 and CDR2 from the germline V gene are SGHTA and FQGNSA. Trimming shortened V by 5 bases and J by 4 bases, and 20 bases separated the two germline ends. The CDR3 region is CASSPPGAENFYGYTF. The DNA of the CDR3 is TGTGCCAGCAGCCCGCCAGGGGCGGAGAACTTCTATGGCTACACCTTC.

This clonotype showed up just a few times. The V call is TRBV7-8, the J call TRBJ1-5, with no clear D. Trimming took 0 bases from V and 5 from J, leaving 11 bases between them. The CDR3 loop spans 15 amino acids. Germline V lookup: CDR1 SGHVS, CDR2 FQNEAQ. The DNA of the CDR3 is TGTGCCAGCAGCTTAGCAGGTCGTCTATATCAGCCCCAGCATTTT. Its protein is CASSLAGRLYQPQHF.

The chain carries TRBV7-2 and TRBJ2-5; TRBD2 is a possible D gene (7 bases). V gave up 5 bases and J gave up 5 bases, with 21 bases separating them. Germline CDR1 SGHTA, CDR2 FQGNSA. The CDR3 is 16 amino acids. CDR3 DNA: TGTGCCAGCAGCCCCGTCTCGTCGGGGGGCGAGGAGACCCAGTACTTC. Residues: CASSPVSSGGEETQYF.

The CDR3 reads CASSLLGQSNSPLHF. The DNA for the CDR3 is TGTGCCAGCAGCTTATTGGGACAATCGAATTCACCCCTCCACTTT. V gene TRBV11-1 combines with J gene TRBJ1-6, with a weak D call TRBD1 (6 bases). This CDR3 is 15 amino acids long. Per the germline V gene, CDR1 is SGHAT and CDR2 is FQDESV (reference sequence). The V end was cut by 2 bases, the J end by 7 bases, with 12 bases between.

Ten or more counts support this clonotype. The chain recombines TRBV12-3 or TRBV12-4 with TRBJ2-7, with TRBD1 matching over 9 bases. J gave up 3 bases and V 5 bases, and 11 bases lay outside the gene matches. The CDR3 has 16 residues. This chain's CDR3 is CASSTWDRAGFYEQYF. CDR3 nucleotide sequence: TGTGCCAGCAGTACATGGGACAGGGCGGGATTCTACGAGCAGTACTTC.

This clonotype was found many times. The gene calls are TRBV4-1 and TRBJ2-6; either TRBD1 or TRBD2 may supply D (5 bases each). Germline CDR1 is MGHRA and CDR2 is YSYEKL. This CDR3 spans 18 amino acids. V lost 4 bases and J 2 bases, leaving 18 bases between the germline ends. CDR3 bases: TGCGCCAGCAGCCGATTTATCCAGGGAGTGGCTGGGGCCAACGTCCTGACTTTC. The encoded protein is CASSRFIQGVAGANVLTF.

This clonotype came up many times. The J gene is TRBJ1-2, the V gene TRBV6-2 or TRBV6-3, with TRBD1 identical over 9 bases. The V gene's germline CDR1 is MNHEY and CDR2 SVGEGT. The CDR3 runs to 14 residues. V shed 6 bases and J 4 bases; nucleotides not matched to a gene: 6. CDR3 region: CASSLDRGFYGYTF. The CDR3 nucleotides are TGTGCCAGCAGCCTGGACAGGGGATTCTATGGCTACACCTTC.

This clonotype was seen many times. The chain couples TRBV10-3 to TRBJ1-1, with D possibly matching TRBD1 (5 bases). Between the trimmed V and J ends, which lost 4 bases and 9 bases, there was a span of 15 bases. Germline V CDR1 and CDR2: ENHRY, SYGVKD. The CDR3 contains 13 residues. CDR3: CAISVEGLGQAFF. CDR3 DNA sequence: TGTGCCATCAGTGTTGAAGGGTTGGGGCAAGCTTTCTTT.

This clonotype has a count of ten or more. The V call is TRBV11-2, the J call TRBJ2-1; tentative D call: TRBD1 (5 bases). This CDR3 region has 14 residues. The V gene's germline CDR1 is SGHAT and CDR2 FQNNGV. The ends were cut back, 0 bases at V and 7 bases at J, with 10 bases in the middle. CDR3 DNA: TGTGCCAGCAGCTTAGAGAGACAGTCTAATGAGCAGTTCTTC. Encoded protein: CASSLERQSNEQFF.

This sequence joins TRBV20-1 and TRBJ1-2, with a tentative D call TRBD1 (5 bases). Trimming pared 0 bases from V and 4 bases from J, leaving 12 bases between. Germline-derived CDR1 and CDR2 are DFQATT and SNEGSKA (reference sequence). This CDR3 region has 14 residues. The chain's CDR3 is CSARDGGTFYGYTF. The CDR3 bases are TGCAGTGCTAGAGATGGAGGGACTTTCTATGGCTACACCTTC.

This clonotype was detected many times. The chain joins TRBV20-1 to TRBJ1-4, with D unresolved. The length of the CDR3 is 14 residues. Looked up from germline, CDR1 is DFQATT and CDR2 is SNEGSKA (reference sequence). Trimming took 2 bases from V and 3 from J, leaving 10 bases between them. The CDR3 region is CSARRLRANEKLFF. Here the CDR3 DNA reads TGCAGTGCTAGAAGACTACGGGCTAATGAAAAACTGTTTTTT.

This clonotype has a count of ten or more. The genes are TRBV6-5 and TRBJ1-2; perhaps TRBD1 as D (5 bases). Trimming pared 7 bases from V and 0 bases from J, leaving 15 bases between. Germline V gene lookup returns CDR1 MNHEY and CDR2 SVGAGI. The CDR3 extends over 15 amino acids. Here the CDR3 reads CASTTHGGSNYGYTF. CDR3 coding DNA: TGTGCCAGCACCACACATGGGGGATCTAACTATGGCTACACCTTC.

This clonotype occurred many times. This chain joins TRBV20-1 and TRBJ2-3; TRBD2 aligns across 11 bases. This CDR3 contains 14 residues. V dropped 1 base and J dropped 8; count of bases not matched to a gene: 5. CDR1 is DFQATT and CDR2 is SNEGSKA in the germline V gene (reference sequence). In nucleotides, the CDR3 is TGCAGTGCTAGAGTAGCGGGGGGGCAAGGTACGCAGTATTTT. This encodes CSARVAGGQGTQYF.

There are a few counts of this clonotype. The chain couples TRBV12-5 to TRBJ2-3; D is unclear. CDR3 length: 14 amino acids. Germline CDR1 is LGHNT and CDR2 is FRNRAP. Trimming took off 1 base at V and 0 bases at J, with 5 bases between the two ends. CDR3 loop: CASGLGSSTDTQYF. The CDR3 DNA is TGTGCTAGTGGTTTGGGCAGCAGCACAGATACGCAGTATTTT.